Below are 25 T cell receptor beta chains sequenced from a single sample in a study of cytomegalovirus exposure and HLA in healthy donors. 13 Jbeta primers and 60 Vbeta primers were used for the PCR. The assay was immunoSEQ multiplex PCR, and TCRdb's table has in-frame clones only and misses some. The table includes 130,000 to 150,000 clones, 60% to 85% detected once. The specimen sequenced was PBMCs. These receptors originate from a man aged 40-49 years in good health and CMV-seropositive.

The J gene is TRBJ2-1, the V gene TRBV28; D gene ambiguous. The germline gives CDR1 MDHEN, CDR2 SYDVKM. CDR3 length: 14 residues. Trimming cost V 6 bases and J 2 bases, with 11 bases left between them. CDR3 in amino acids: CASSQIATYNEQFF. CDR3 bases: TGTGCCAGCAGCCAGATTGCCACCTACAATGAGCAGTTCTTC.

This clone was counted only a few times. The rearrangement uses TRBV27 and TRBJ2-5, with 10 positions matching TRBD2. CDR1 is MNHEY, CDR2 SMNVEV, per germline (reference sequence). The CDR3 has 16 amino acids. With 7 bases clipped from V and 1 base from J, the junction kept 9 bases outside the gene matches. The CDR3 nucleotides are TGTGCCAGCACCTCTTTTGCTAGCGGGAGCCAAGAGACCCAGTACTTC. As protein: CASTSFASGSQETQYF.

CDR3 bases: TGCGCCAGCAGCTTCCGGGGCGGGAGGGAAGAGACCCAGTACTTC. It codes for CASSFRGGREETQYF. This chain links TRBV5-1 with TRBJ2-5; TRBD2 matches at 9 bases. There are 15 residues in the CDR3. In germline, CDR1 is SGHRS, CDR2 YFSETQ. The ends lost 2 bases at V and 3 bases at J; junction bases unmatched: 5.

V and J are TRBV20-1 and TRBJ2-7; 7 positions agree with TRBD1. The germline V gene encodes CDR1 DFQATT and CDR2 SNEGSKA (reference sequence). The CDR3 length is 11 residues. Unmatched junction bases numbered 5, after V lost 6 bases and J lost 6 bases. The CDR3 region has the DNA TGCAGTGCCCATAAGGGGGCCGAGCAGTACTTC. It is translated as CSAHKGAEQYF.

J is TRBJ1-1 and V is TRBV9; tentative D call: TRBD1 (5 bases). The CDR3 length is 14 residues. Germline loops: CDR1 SGDLS, CDR2 YYNGEE. The V end was cut by 4 bases, the J end by 1 base, with 11 bases between. The CDR3 coding sequence is TGTGCCAGCAGCACACACGGACAGAACACTGAAGCTTTCTTT. Translation gives CASSTHGQNTEAFF.

This rearrangement joins TRBV6-5 to TRBJ2-7; 7 positions match TRBD2. V trimming: 2 bases; J trimming: 6 bases; junction bases outside the gene matches: 4. Germline V lookup: CDR1 MNHEY, CDR2 SVGAGI. The CDR3 is 13 residues long. Written as DNA, the CDR3 is TGTGCCAGCAGTTACGCGGGGAGGGGCGAGCAGTACTTC. Its protein product is CASSYAGRGEQYF.

This sequence joins TRBV9 and TRBJ1-1; the match to TRBD1 covers 8 bases. The CDR3 has 15 residues. CDR1 SGDLS and CDR2 YYNGEE come from the germline V gene. Trimming removed 3 bases from V and 2 bases from J; junction bases left unmatched: 6. The CDR3 spells CASSAGQAINTEAFF. Here the CDR3 DNA reads TGTGCCAGCAGCGCGGGACAGGCTATCAACACTGAAGCTTTCTTT.

V is TRBV7-2 and J is TRBJ2-3; no clear D gene. The germline V gene encodes CDR1 SGHTA and CDR2 FQGNSA. V was trimmed by 7 bases and J by 4 bases, leaving 9 bases between them. There are 12 residues in the CDR3. This CDR3 is CASTLPPDTQYF. Here the CDR3 DNA reads TGTGCCAGCACCCTCCCCCCAGATACGCAGTATTTT.

V usage is TRBV19 and J usage is TRBJ1-1, with D possibly TRBD1 on 5 matching bases. This CDR3 spans 13 amino acids. V was pared by 5 bases and J by 3 bases, with 10 bases between. Germline CDR1 and CDR2: LNHDA and SQIVND (reference sequence). The CDR3 is CASSFGTYTEAFF. The CDR3 nucleotides read TGTGCCAGTAGTTTCGGGACTTACACTGAAGCTTTCTTT. The whole variable domain, filled in from reference TRBV19 and TRBJ1-1, reads DGGITQSPKYLFRKEGQNVTLSCEQNLNHDAMYWYRQDPGQGLRLIYYSQIVNDFQKGDIAEGYSVSREKKESFPLTVTSAQKNPTAFYLCASSFGTYTEAFFGQGTRLTVV.

This clone occurred once. The CDR3, as DNA: TGTGCCTGGAGTTCGACAGGGGGCATTTCAGATACGCAGTATTTT. Translating it yields CAWSSTGGISDTQYF. V and J are TRBV30 and TRBJ2-3; 10 bases are shared with TRBD1. Germline CDR1 and CDR2: GTSNPN and SVGIG (reference sequence). V shed 2 bases, J shed 4 bases, and the junction held 6 bases outside the gene matches. The CDR3 contains 15 residues.

With regard to this clone: The junction shows a germline mismatch at one end, possibly a read error. The CDR3 DNA follows: TGTTCCAGCAGCTTCAGCTCTGGGGCCAACGTCCTGACTTTC. Translated, it gives CSSSFSSGANVLTF. J is TRBJ2-6 and V is TRBV7-9; D is unclear. The CDR3 covers 14 residues. Germline-derived CDR1 and CDR2 are SEHNR and FQNEAQ (reference sequence).

The chain is built from TRBV9 and TRBJ1-5, with D tentatively TRBD1 (5 bases). The CDR3 is made up of 14 amino acids. The V end lost 4 bases, the J end lost 2 bases, and 10 bases lay between the germline ends. The germline V gene has CDR1 SGDLS and CDR2 YYNGEE. The CDR3 here is CASSLVGGNQPQHF. DNA for the CDR3: TGTGCCAGCAGCCTGGTAGGGGGCAATCAGCCCCAGCATTTT.

The sample holds a few counts of this clone. The CDR3 carries no conserved terminal phenylalanine or tryptophan, so it likely arises from a read error. It is unclear where the CDR3 begins or ends on the DNA, so no DNA is shown, and the CDR3 is as TCRdb lists it. This CDR3 is CASRNSGLS. The V and J genes are TRBV10-1 and TRBJ2-7; the table names TRBD2, a call not compared with the DNA. The CDR3 contains 9 residues when both ends are counted. Germline values: CDR1 WNHNN, CDR2 SYGVQD (reference sequence).

This clone came up a few times. The genes are TRBV6-5 and TRBJ1-5; D remains ambiguous. Per the germline V gene, CDR1 is MNHEY and CDR2 is SVGAGI. This CDR3 is 15 amino acids long. V was pared by 5 bases and J by 2 bases, with 13 bases between. CDR3 sequence (DNA): TGTGCCAGCAGTCCCAGAGGGAGGGGCAATCAGCCCCAGCATTTT. It specifies CASSPRGRGNQPQHF.

The J gene is TRBJ1-2, the V gene TRBV4-1, with a weak D call TRBD1 (6 bases). The CDR3 contains 15 residues. V lost 0 bases, J lost 4 bases, and 12 bases lay in between. Germline V lookup: CDR1 MGHRA, CDR2 YSYEKL. CDR3 sequence reads: CASSQEGRGLYGYTF. CDR3 nucleotide sequence: TGCGCCAGCAGCCAAGAGGGCAGGGGCCTCTATGGCTACACCTTC.

A word on this clone: The junction differs from germline at one of its ends, possibly a read error. Other DNA variants within this sample encode the same CDR3. V gene TRBV6-1 combines with J gene TRBJ2-7, with D tentatively TRBD1 (5 bases). The CDR3 consists of 14 residues. In germline, CDR1 is MNHNS, CDR2 SASEGT. CDR3 coding DNA: TGTGCCAGCAGCGAAGGGGTTCAGGGCTACGAGCAGTACTTC. Protein product: CASSEGVQGYEQYF.

The chain links TRBV28 to TRBJ2-1; D is uncertain. This CDR3 has 15 amino acids. Germline assignment: CDR1 MDHEN and CDR2 SYDVKM. The ends were cut back, 10 bases at V and 0 bases at J, with 16 bases in the middle. The chain's CDR3 is CATATPTHSYNEQFF. CDR3 DNA sequence: TGTGCCACCGCGACTCCCACCCACTCCTACAATGAGCAGTTCTTC. Full variable domain (outside the CDR3, taken from reference TRBV28 and TRBJ2-1): DVKVTQSSRYLVKRTGEKVFLECVQDMDHENMFWYRQDPGLGLRLIYFSYDVKMKEKGDIPEGYSVSREKKERFSLILESASTNQTSMYLCATATPTHSYNEQFFGPGTRLTVL.

J is TRBJ2-7 and V is TRBV6-6; a weak D match, TRBD1 (5 bases). This CDR3 region has 13 residues. From germline, CDR1 is MNHNY and CDR2 SVGAGI (reference sequence). The germline V and J ends were trimmed by 4 bases and 5 bases, with 12 bases remaining between them. In DNA, the CDR3 is TGTGCCAGCAGTTGGCAGGGCTGGAACGAGCAGTACTTC. Its translation: CASSWQGWNEQYF.

J is TRBJ2-7 and V is TRBV5-5; D is possibly TRBD2 (6 bases). The V end lost 0 bases, the J end lost 2 bases, and 9 bases lay between the germline ends. The CDR3 is made up of 14 amino acids. Germline values: CDR1 SGHKS, CDR2 YYEKEE (reference sequence). This CDR3 is CASSLVEGPYEQYF. Here the CDR3 DNA reads TGTGCCAGCAGCTTGGTGGAGGGGCCCTACGAGCAGTACTTC.

This clone has just one count. The V call is TRBV2, the J call TRBJ1-6; D ambiguous. In germline, CDR1 is SNHLY, CDR2 FYNNEI. V was trimmed by 6 bases and J by 10 bases, leaving 16 bases between them. The CDR3 is made up of 14 amino acids. CDR3 in DNA: TGTGCCAGCAGGGAACCCAAAGAGGGCTCACCCCTCCACTTT. Translating gives CASREPKEGSPLHF.

The V and J genes are TRBV5-1 and TRBJ2-2; a possible D gene is TRBD1 (5 bases). CDR1 is SGHRS and CDR2 is YFSETQ in the germline V gene. The CDR3 is 14 amino acids. V gave up 4 bases and J gave up 0 bases, with 7 bases separating them. This CDR3 is CASSDSANTGELFF. DNA for the CDR3: TGCGCCAGCAGCGACAGCGCGAACACCGGGGAGCTGTTTTTT.

This chain joins TRBV7-2 and TRBJ1-1, with TRBD1 identical over 8 bases. Looked up from germline, CDR1 is SGHTA and CDR2 is FQGNSA. CDR3 length: 16 amino acids. V lost 5 bases and J lost 1; bases outside the gene matches: 9. CDR3 region: CASSPAGTGRNTEAFF. In DNA, the CDR3 is TGTGCCAGCAGCCCCGCCGGGACAGGCCGGAACACTGAAGCTTTCTTT.

V usage is TRBV18 and J usage is TRBJ1-4; D gene uncertain. The CDR3 runs 15 residues. V lost 1 base and J lost 6, with 12 bases in between. CDR1 KGHSH and CDR2 LQKENI come from the germline V gene. The CDR3 sequence is CASSPQAGVDEKLFF. The DNA for the CDR3 is TGTGCCAGCTCACCACAGGCAGGCGTTGATGAAAAACTGTTTTTT.

The CDR3 region is CASRFYTRENEQFF. The DNA for the CDR3 is TGTGCCAGCAGATTCTACACGAGGGAAAATGAGCAGTTCTTC. J is TRBJ2-1 and V is TRBV2; TRBD2 is a possible D gene (5 bases). The ends were cut back, 6 bases at V and 7 bases at J, with 16 bases in the middle. CDR1 and CDR2 (germline): SNHLY, FYNNEI. The CDR3 is 14 residues long.

V gene TRBV27 combines with J gene TRBJ1-1; 9 positions agree with TRBD1. Per the germline V gene, CDR1 is MNHEY and CDR2 is SMNVEV (reference sequence). The CDR3 totals 15 residues. J was trimmed by 5 bases and V by 3 bases; bases with no gene match: 7. CDR3 nucleotides: TGTGCCAGCAGTTTGGACAGGGGTTTGAGAACTGAAGCTTTCTTT. Translating it yields CASSLDRGLRTEAFF.